Presented here are 5 T cell receptor beta chains from one specimen sequenced in a study of blood T cell repertoires in COVID-19. TCRdb's copy holds only in-frame clones and misses some; the assay was immunoSEQ multiplex PCR. Among roughly 120,000 clones listed, 87% were seen once. The sequenced sample consisted of peripheral blood. The receptors come from a human donor in a cohort sampled during active COVID-19.

This clone is a singleton in its sample. The chain combines TRBV11-2 with TRBJ2-1; 10 bases map to TRBD2. Germline lookup yields CDR1 SGHAT and CDR2 FQNNGV. J gave up 9 bases and V 4 bases, and 9 bases lay outside the gene matches. The CDR3 runs to 15 residues. The CDR3 is CASSSTSGSDSEQFF. The CDR3 DNA is TGTGCCAGCAGCTCGACTAGCGGGTCGGACAGTGAGCAGTTCTTC. Filled out from reference TRBV11-2 and TRBJ2-1, the complete variable domain reads EAGVAQSPRYKIIEKRQSVAFWCNPISGHATLYWYQQILGQGPKLLIQFQNNGVVDDSQLPKDRFSAERLKGVDSTLKIQPAKLEDSAVYLCASSSTSGSDSEQFFGPGTRLTVL.

A single count supports this clone. DNA for the CDR3: TGTGCCACCCAAGGGGGACAGGGGCTTGGGGAGACCCAGTACTTC. This encodes CATQGGQGLGETQYF. The genes are TRBV10-3 and TRBJ2-5; 10 bases fit TRBD1. CDR3 length equals 15 residues. V lost 10 bases to trimming and J lost 5 bases; unmatched junction nucleotides: 13. CDR1 is ENHRY, CDR2 SYGVKD, per germline.

This clone was observed a single time. The rearrangement joins TRBV3-1 (or the pseudogene TRBV3-2) to TRBJ2-5, with TRBD2 matching over 9 bases. V lost 3 bases to trimming and J lost 5 bases; unmatched junction nucleotides: 4. This CDR3 region has 14 residues. The germline V gene encodes CDR1 LGHDT and CDR2 YNNKEL (reference sequence). This CDR3 reads CASSQKAGGETQYF. The CDR3 DNA reads TGTGCCAGCAGCCAGAAAGCGGGGGGTGAGACCCAGTACTTC.

The CDR3 sequence is CASSFGQGGTDTQYF. The CDR3, as DNA: TGCGCCAGCAGCTTTGGACAGGGGGGCACAGATACGCAGTATTTT. This chain connects TRBV5-1 to TRBJ2-3; 10 bases map to TRBD1. Germline CDR1 reads SGHRS; CDR2 reads YFSETQ. V gave up 2 bases and J gave up 1 base; unmatched junction bases: 1. The CDR3 sequence is 15 residues long.

J is TRBJ2-1 and V is TRBV3-1 (or the pseudogene TRBV3-2); D gene unclear. V was clipped by 2 bases and J by 5 bases, with 7 bases between them. This CDR3 spans 13 amino acids. CDR1 and CDR2 (germline): LGHDT, YNNKEL (reference sequence). CDR3 coding DNA: TGTGCCAGCAGCCAAACTCCCCACAATGAGCAGTTCTTC. Its translation is CASSQTPHNEQFF.